Listed below are T cell receptor beta chains from one sample, sequenced in a study of T cell clonotyping in hematopoietic cell transplantation. Generated by immunoSEQ multiplex PCR, the TCRdb table keeps only in-frame clones and is missing some. The data contain approximately 4,300 clones, approximately 96% of them seen just once; the ten biggest clones take up around 5%. The input for sequencing was peripheral blood mononuclear cells, taken 30 days after allogeneic stem cell transplant. These receptors originate from a male patient between 65 and 79 years old who had an allogeneic stem cell transplant from an unrelated donor, so T cells may come from the graft donor. Some clones in this sample may be carry-over from other donors' samples. The CDR3 runs from the conserved cysteine through the conserved F or W. A D gene is named only where the DNA matches it firmly. Some rows mark clone size as missing; the rest say once, few, many or name a class of expanded clone.

j_call: TRBJ2-2; v_call: TRBV28; d_call: TRBD1; clone_size: .; cdr3_aa: CASSSNRGRRTGELFF; cdr3_nt: TGTGCCAGCAGTTCTAACAGGGGGAGAAGGACCGGGGAGCTGTTTTTT
j_call: TRBJ1-2; v_call: TRBV7-8; d_call: .; clone_size: .; cdr3_aa: CASSPTTGFARGYTF; cdr3_nt: TGTGCCAGCAGCCCTACTACAGGGTTCGCTCGCGGCTACACCTTC
j_call: TRBJ1-5; v_call: TRBV6-6; d_call: .; clone_size: .; cdr3_aa: CASSPPEEGNQPQHF; cdr3_nt: TGTGCCAGCAGTCCCCCGGAAGAGGGCAATCAGCCCCAGCATTTT
j_call: TRBJ1-1; v_call: TRBV28; d_call: .; clone_size: .; cdr3_aa: CASSLPVGSRAEAFF; cdr3_nt: TGTGCCAGCAGTTTACCGGTCGGATCTAGGGCTGAAGCTTTCTTT
j_call: TRBJ2-7; v_call: TRBV4-1; d_call: TRBD2; clone_size: .; cdr3_aa: CASSHRLAGQYEQYF; cdr3_nt: TGCGCCAGCAGCCACCGACTAGCGGGGCAATACGAGCAGTACTTC
j_call: TRBJ2-1; v_call: TRBV4-2; d_call: .; clone_size: .; cdr3_aa: CASSQSKGGTVYNEQFF; cdr3_nt: TGTGCCAGCAGCCAATCTAAAGGCGGAACTGTATACAATGAGCAGTTCTTC
j_call: TRBJ2-6; v_call: TRBV10-3; d_call: TRBD2; clone_size: .; cdr3_aa: CATGLAGVYGANVLTF; cdr3_nt: TGTGCCACCGGACTAGCGGGAGTATATGGGGCCAACGTCCTGACTTTC
j_call: TRBJ2-7; v_call: TRBV28; d_call: TRBD1; clone_size: .; cdr3_aa: CASSPSTGPFYEQYF; cdr3_nt: TGTGCCAGCAGTCCTTCGACAGGGCCCTTCTACGAGCAGTACTTC
j_call: TRBJ2-1; v_call: TRBV29-1; d_call: TRBD1; clone_size: few; cdr3_aa: CSVEDPLDRSYYNEQFF; cdr3_nt: TGCAGCGTTGAAGATCCCTTGGACAGGTCCTACTACAATGAGCAGTTCTTC
j_call: TRBJ1-5; v_call: TRBV2; d_call: .; clone_size: .; cdr3_aa: CASSEAPGDRGPQHF; cdr3_nt: TGTGCCAGCAGTGAAGCCCCAGGGGATAGGGGGCCCCAGCATTTT
j_call: TRBJ2-3; v_call: TRBV30; d_call: .; clone_size: .; cdr3_aa: CAWSQSGWGDTQYF; cdr3_nt: TGTGCCTGGAGTCAAAGCGGATGGGGGGATACGCAGTATTTT
j_call: TRBJ2-7; v_call: TRBV9; d_call: TRBD2; clone_size: .; cdr3_aa: CASSVGYLAGRTYEQYF; cdr3_nt: TGTGCCAGCAGCGTAGGTTACCTAGCGGGACGTACCTACGAGCAGTACTTC
j_call: TRBJ2-6; v_call: TRBV4-1; d_call: TRBD2; clone_size: .; cdr3_aa: CASSLTSGRGGANVLTF; cdr3_nt: TGCGCCAGCAGCCTGACTAGCGGGAGGGGCGGGGCCAACGTCCTGACTTTC
j_call: TRBJ1-1; v_call: TRBV27; d_call: .; clone_size: .; cdr3_aa: CASSPGWGNTEAFF; cdr3_nt: TGTGCCAGCAGCCCCGGGTGGGGGAACACTGAAGCTTTCTTT
j_call: TRBJ2-3; v_call: TRBV28; d_call: TRBD2; clone_size: .; cdr3_aa: CASSLLSGRSTDTQYF; cdr3_nt: TGTGCCAGCAGTTTACTCAGCGGGAGGTCCACAGATACGCAGTATTTT
j_call: TRBJ2-3; v_call: TRBV29-1; d_call: TRBD2; clone_size: once; cdr3_aa: CSVRTSGSGPDTQYF; cdr3_nt: TGCAGCGTCCGGACTAGCGGGAGCGGGCCAGATACGCAGTATTTT
j_call: TRBJ2-3; v_call: TRBV28; d_call: TRBD1; clone_size: .; cdr3_aa: CASSAQGGDTQYF; cdr3_nt: TGTGCCAGCAGTGCACAGGGGGGAGATACGCAGTATTTT
j_call: TRBJ1-1; v_call: TRBV5-1; d_call: .; clone_size: .; cdr3_aa: CASRQSGRGNTEAFF; cdr3_nt: TGCGCCAGTAGACAGTCCGGGAGGGGGAACACTGAAGCTTTCTTT
j_call: TRBJ2-2; v_call: TRBV19; d_call: .; clone_size: .; cdr3_aa: CASSILRRNTGELFF; cdr3_nt: TGTGCCAGTAGTATATTGCGCCGGAACACCGGGGAGCTGTTTTTT
j_call: TRBJ2-5; v_call: TRBV6-1; d_call: .; clone_size: .; cdr3_aa: CASTSTPEETQYF; cdr3_nt: TGTGCCAGCACATCTACCCCAGAGGAGACCCAGTACTTC
j_call: TRBJ2-7; v_call: TRBV2; d_call: TRBD2; clone_size: .; cdr3_aa: CASSDSGRVPQYF; cdr3_nt: TGTGCCAGCAGTGACAGCGGGAGGGTTCCGCAGTACTTC
j_call: TRBJ2-1; v_call: TRBV30; d_call: TRBD2; clone_size: .; cdr3_aa: CAWSVLAGVEYNEQFF; cdr3_nt: TGTGCCTGGAGTGTATTAGCGGGAGTAGAATACAATGAGCAGTTCTTC
j_call: TRBJ1-3; v_call: TRBV7-9; d_call: .; clone_size: .; cdr3_aa: CASSPGGGSGNTIYF; cdr3_nt: TGTGCCAGCAGCCCGGGGGGTGGCTCTGGAAACACCATATATTTT
j_call: TRBJ1-1; v_call: TRBV9; d_call: .; clone_size: .; cdr3_aa: CASTPGRWSTEAFF; cdr3_nt: TGTGCCAGCACCCCAGGGAGGTGGTCCACTGAAGCTTTCTTT
j_call: TRBJ1-5; v_call: TRBV5-1; d_call: TRBD1; clone_size: .; cdr3_aa: CASSPGQTSSHF; cdr3_nt: TGCGCCAGCAGCCCGGGACAGACGTCCTCTCATTTT
j_call: TRBJ2-7; v_call: TRBV27; d_call: TRBD2; clone_size: .; cdr3_aa: CASSFTSGRREQYF; cdr3_nt: TGTGCCAGCAGTTTCACTAGCGGGAGAAGGGAGCAGTACTTC
j_call: TRBJ1-5; v_call: TRBV30; d_call: .; clone_size: .; cdr3_aa: CAWSMGGNQPQHF; cdr3_nt: TGTGCCTGGAGTATGGGGGGTAATCAGCCCCAGCATTTT
j_call: TRBJ2-3; v_call: TRBV6-1; d_call: .; clone_size: .; cdr3_aa: CASSEVQGVTDTQYF; cdr3_nt: TGTGCCAGCAGTGAAGTCCAGGGAGTTACAGATACGCAGTATTTT
j_call: TRBJ1-5; v_call: TRBV2; d_call: .; clone_size: .; cdr3_aa: CASSLIGQPQHF; cdr3_nt: TGTGCCAGCAGTTTAATTGGTCAGCCCCAGCATTTT
j_call: TRBJ1-2; v_call: TRBV29-1; d_call: .; clone_size: .; cdr3_aa: CSARTTRSTVGYGYTF; cdr3_nt: TGCAGCGCCCGGACTACCCGGTCGACTGTTGGATATGGCTACACCTTC
j_call: TRBJ2-2; v_call: TRBV19; d_call: TRBD1; clone_size: .; cdr3_aa: CASSDRGNTGELFF; cdr3_nt: TGTGCCAGTAGTGACAGGGGTAACACCGGGGAGCTGTTTTTT
j_call: TRBJ1-2; v_call: TRBV7-9; d_call: .; clone_size: .; cdr3_aa: CASSLVSGNYGYTF; cdr3_nt: TGTGCCAGCAGCTTAGTTTCAGGGAACTATGGCTACACCTTC
j_call: TRBJ1-2; v_call: TRBV28; d_call: .; clone_size: .; cdr3_aa: CTSRMGDYGYTF; cdr3_nt: TGTACCAGCAGAATGGGGGACTATGGCTACACCTTC
j_call: TRBJ2-3; v_call: TRBV5-1; d_call: TRBD2; clone_size: .; cdr3_aa: CASSPEGLAGDTQYF; cdr3_nt: TGCGCCAGCAGCCCGGAGGGACTAGCGGGAGATACGCAGTATTTT
j_call: TRBJ1-3; v_call: TRBV6-1; d_call: .; clone_size: .; cdr3_aa: CASSENWDATYF; cdr3_nt: TGTGCCAGCAGTGAAAACTGGGACGCAACATATTTT
j_call: TRBJ2-5; v_call: TRBV7-8; d_call: .; clone_size: .; cdr3_aa: CASSLIAGKTKTQYF; cdr3_nt: TGTGCCAGCAGCTTAATTGCGGGGAAGACGAAGACCCAGTACTTC
j_call: TRBJ2-7; v_call: TRBV10-3; d_call: .; clone_size: .; cdr3_aa: CAISEDSKTYEQYF; cdr3_nt: TGTGCCATCAGTGAAGACAGCAAAACCTACGAGCAGTACTTC
j_call: TRBJ2-6; v_call: TRBV6-6; d_call: .; clone_size: .; cdr3_aa: CASSYRGSGANVLTF; cdr3_nt: TGTGCCAGCAGTTACAGAGGATCTGGGGCCAACGTCCTGACTTTC
j_call: TRBJ1-2; v_call: TRBV6-1; d_call: TRBD1; clone_size: .; cdr3_aa: CASRPGTGSGYTF; cdr3_nt: TGTGCCAGCAGACCCGGGACAGGGAGCGGCTACACCTTC
j_call: TRBJ1-3; v_call: TRBV30; d_call: .; clone_size: .; cdr3_aa: CALNRRISGNTIYF; cdr3_nt: TGTGCCTTGAACAGGCGGATCTCTGGAAACACCATATATTTT
j_call: TRBJ1-1; v_call: TRBV2; d_call: .; clone_size: .; cdr3_aa: CASSEQGNTEAFF; cdr3_nt: TGTGCCAGCAGTGAACAGGGGAACACTGAAGCTTTCTTT
j_call: TRBJ1-2; v_call: TRBV14; d_call: .; clone_size: .; cdr3_aa: CASSPLWGPNYGYTF; cdr3_nt: TGTGCCAGCAGCCCCCTTTGGGGCCCCAACTATGGCTACACCTTC
j_call: TRBJ2-1; v_call: TRBV19; d_call: .; clone_size: .; cdr3_aa: CASNAAQFYNEQFF; cdr3_nt: TGTGCCAGTAACGCGGCACAGTTCTACAATGAGCAGTTCTTC